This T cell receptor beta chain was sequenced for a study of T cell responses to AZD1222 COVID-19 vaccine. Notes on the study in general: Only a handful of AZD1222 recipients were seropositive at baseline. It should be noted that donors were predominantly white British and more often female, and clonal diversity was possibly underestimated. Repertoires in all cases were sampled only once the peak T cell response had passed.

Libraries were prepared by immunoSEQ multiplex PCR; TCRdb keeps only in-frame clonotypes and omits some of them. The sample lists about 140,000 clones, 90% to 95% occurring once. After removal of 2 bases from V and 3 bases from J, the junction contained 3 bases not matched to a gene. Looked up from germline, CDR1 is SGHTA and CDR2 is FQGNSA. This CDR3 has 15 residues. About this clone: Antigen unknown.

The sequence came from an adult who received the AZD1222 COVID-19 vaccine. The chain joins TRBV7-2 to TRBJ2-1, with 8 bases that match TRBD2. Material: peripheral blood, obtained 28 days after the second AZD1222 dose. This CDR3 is CASSLRLAGYNEQFF. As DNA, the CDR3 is TGTGCCAGCAGCTTAAGGCTAGCGGGCTACAATGAGCAGTTCTTC.